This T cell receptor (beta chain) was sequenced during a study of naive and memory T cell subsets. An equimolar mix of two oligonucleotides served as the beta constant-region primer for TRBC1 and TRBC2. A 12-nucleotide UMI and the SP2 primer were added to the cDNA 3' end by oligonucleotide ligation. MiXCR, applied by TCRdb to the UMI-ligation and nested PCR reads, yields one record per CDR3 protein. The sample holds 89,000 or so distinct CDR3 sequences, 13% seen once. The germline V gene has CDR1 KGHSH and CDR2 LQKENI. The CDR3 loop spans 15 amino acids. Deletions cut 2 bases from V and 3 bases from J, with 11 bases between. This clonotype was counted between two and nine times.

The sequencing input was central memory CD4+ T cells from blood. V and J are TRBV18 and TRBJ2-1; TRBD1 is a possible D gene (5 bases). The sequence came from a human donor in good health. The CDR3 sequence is CASSPMQGHYNEQFF. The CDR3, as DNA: TGTGCCAGCTCACCAATGCAGGGTCACTACAATGAGCAGTTCTTC.